This T cell receptor beta chain was recorded in a study of shared clonotypes between healthy human individuals. Libraries were prepared by immunoSEQ multiplex PCR; TCRdb keeps only in-frame clonotypes and omits some of them. The repertoire includes around 2,000,000 clones, around 96% of them detected once, and 0.9% to 1.3% sits in the top ten. Only CD45RO-negative cells positively selected for CCR7 counted as naive CD8 cells, so terminally differentiated effector memory CD45RA+ cells were excluded. Worth noting for this clone: The sample contains more than one DNA sequence encoding this CDR3.

Sequences were obtained from naive CD8+ T cells sorted from blood. This receptor was obtained from a man aged 18 to 30 in good health.

The CDR3 nucleotides are TGTGCCAGCAGCCAAGAGGCTAGCGGGTACTCCTACGAGCAGTACTTC. It translates to CASSQEASGYSYEQYF. The rearrangement uses TRBV4-2 and TRBJ2-7; 8 bases fit TRBD2. J gave up 0 bases and V 0 bases, and 4 bases lay outside the gene matches. CDR3 length: 16 amino acids. Germline CDR1 and CDR2: LGHNA and YNFKEQ.